A single sample gave rise to the 12 T cell receptor beta chains below, sequenced in a study of Ad26.COV2.S vaccination and SARS-CoV-2 variants. As to treatment: 15 to 20 received Ad26.COV2.S at low or high dose, single or two shots; roughly 5 received placebo; per-sample allocation not given. Specimen acquisition occurred on day 63 following the initial vaccine or placebo injection. Libraries were prepared by immunoSEQ multiplex PCR; TCRdb keeps only in-frame clonotypes and omits some of them. The sample consists of roughly 320,000 clones, around 81% of them appearing once. Source: peripheral blood, taken in a trial of Ad26.COV2.S vaccine versus placebo. The receptors shown here come from a person between 18 and 65 years old who received the Ad26.COV2.S COVID-19 vaccine or a placebo.

This clone was picked up a small number of times. The V call is TRBV11-1, the J call TRBJ2-4, with D possibly being TRBD1 (5 bases). Germline loops: CDR1 SGHAT, CDR2 FQDESV (reference sequence). The V end was cut by 2 bases, the J end by 9 bases, with 20 bases between. The CDR3 runs to 16 residues. The CDR3 region is CASSLNSGRVPVIQYF. Here the CDR3 DNA reads TGTGCCAGCAGCTTAAATTCGGGCAGGGTTCCTGTCATTCAGTACTTC.

The rearrangement joins TRBV2 to TRBJ2-2; D uncertain. From germline, CDR1 is SNHLY and CDR2 FYNNEI. The CDR3 is made up of 14 amino acids. V dropped 2 bases and J dropped 4 bases, with 8 bases sitting between them. As DNA, the CDR3 is TGTGCCAGCAGTGAATTTAGTGGCACCGGGGAGCTGTTTTTT. It is translated as CASSEFSGTGELFF.

This clone was detected a few times. The chain is built from TRBV28 and TRBJ1-3; maybe TRBD1 (5 bases). Germline V gives CDR1 MDHEN, CDR2 SYDVKM. This CDR3 region has 13 residues. V lost 6 bases to trimming and J lost 4 bases, with 10 bases between them. The CDR3 reads CASREGRGNTIYF. The CDR3 bases are TGTGCCAGCAGAGAGGGGCGGGGAAACACCATATATTTT. Filled out from reference TRBV28 and TRBJ1-3, the complete variable domain reads DVKVTQSSRYLVKRTGEKVFLECVQDMDHENMFWYRQDPGLGLRLIYFSYDVKMKEKGDIPEGYSVSREKKERFSLILESASTNQTSMYLCASREGRGNTIYFGEGSWLTVV.

The chain couples TRBV14 to TRBJ2-6; D unresolved. This CDR3 has 16 residues. In germline, CDR1 is SGHDN, CDR2 FVKESK. The germline V and J ends were trimmed by 7 bases and 0 bases, with 13 bases remaining between them. The CDR3 nucleotides are TGTGCCAGCAAAGCTCTTAAAAACTCTGGGGCCAACGTCCTGACTTTC. Protein sequence: CASKALKNSGANVLTF.

This clone was seen a single time. The chain uses TRBV4-2 and TRBJ1-1, with D possibly TRBD1 on 6 matching bases. The CDR3 contains 13 residues. V was cut by 4 bases and J by 7 bases, with 13 bases left in between. From germline, CDR1 is LGHNA and CDR2 YNFKEQ. CDR3 region: CASSLQQGGEAFF. In DNA, the CDR3 is TGTGCCAGCAGCCTACAACAGGGCGGTGAAGCTTTCTTT.

V gene TRBV2 combines with J gene TRBJ1-1; possibly TRBD1 for D (6 bases). In germline, CDR1 is SNHLY, CDR2 FYNNEI. Trimming removed 6 bases from V and 4 bases from J, with 12 bases in between. CDR3 length: 13 residues. This CDR3 reads CASRYTGTTEAFF. The CDR3 DNA follows: TGTGCCAGCAGATACACAGGGACCACTGAAGCTTTCTTT.

The V call is TRBV4-2, the J call TRBJ1-1; TRBD1 matches at 11 bases. This CDR3 spans 17 amino acids. Looked up from germline, CDR1 is LGHNA and CDR2 is YNFKEQ. V shed 4 bases and J 1 base; nucleotides not matched to a gene: 8. This CDR3 reads CASSPRTGGFKNTEAFF. The CDR3 DNA sequence: TGTGCCAGCAGCCCTCGGACAGGGGGCTTTAAGAACACTGAAGCTTTCTTT.

The V gene is TRBV10-3, the J gene TRBJ1-1; maybe TRBD1 (5 bases). V lost 8 bases, J lost 5 bases, and 15 bases lay in between. The CDR3 extends over 13 amino acids. Per germline, CDR1 ENHRY and CDR2 SYGVKD. The CDR3 here is CAIREVGTTEAFF. The DNA for the CDR3 is TGTGCCATCCGCGAGGTGGGGACGACTGAAGCTTTCTTT.

The rearrangement joins TRBV3-1 (or the pseudogene TRBV3-2) to TRBJ2-7; TRBD2 matches 10 bases. The CDR3 loop spans 13 amino acids. In germline, CDR1 is LGHDT, CDR2 YNNKEL (reference sequence). Trimming at V came to 10 bases and at J to 4 bases, leaving 7 bases not matched to a gene. CDR3 protein: CATQRGGFYEQYF. The CDR3, as DNA: TGTGCCACCCAGCGGGGGGGCTTTTACGAGCAGTACTTC.

This sequence joins TRBV2 and TRBJ1-5, with a weak D call TRBD1 (6 bases). Germline V gene data show CDR1 as SNHLY and CDR2 as FYNNEI. The germline V and J ends were trimmed by 10 bases and 2 bases, with 18 bases remaining between them. This CDR3 has 15 residues. CDR3 amino acids: CATQETGNGNQPQHF. CDR3 coding DNA: TGTGCCACCCAGGAAACAGGGAATGGCAATCAGCCCCAGCATTTT.

J is TRBJ2-7 and V is TRBV2; tentative D call: TRBD1 (6 bases). This CDR3 is 14 amino acids long. V was trimmed by 7 bases and J by 2 bases, leaving 15 bases between them. Per germline, CDR1 SNHLY and CDR2 FYNNEI. CDR3 nucleotide sequence: TGTGCCAGCAATCCTCGGGACACTACCTACGAGCAGTACTTC. Translating it yields CASNPRDTTYEQYF.

This clone showed up just a few times. The CDR3: CASSEGRFAQNNQPQHF. The CDR3 coding sequence is TGCGCCAGCAGTGAGGGCCGTTTCGCCCAGAACAATCAGCCCCAGCATTTT. V usage is TRBV10-2 and J usage is TRBJ1-5, with D unclear. The CDR3 totals 17 residues. Germline CDR1 WSHSY, CDR2 SAAADI. With 2 bases removed from V and 3 bases from J, the gap between germline ends came to 17 bases.